What follows are 25 T cell receptor beta chains derived from one specimen sequenced in a study of blood T cells in healthy people across ages (dated by TCRdb to the mid-2010s). Library construction relied on 5' RACE. The sequencer listed for this sample is Illumina HiSeq 2500. A second PCR of 7 to 11 cycles was run with a J-beta primer mix and a sample-barcoded 5' primer. TCRdb ran its own pipeline on the public reads, namely fastp trimming at Q25 and MiXCR clone calling, and kept in-frame beta chains. Entries are consolidated by CDR3 protein sequence, retaining the most common genes and DNA. A total of hundreds of thousands of distinct CDR3 sequences appear in this sample, roughly 64% of them only once. About 20% of the sample is held by the ten biggest clonotypes. The specimen sequenced was blood. The receptors stem from a man aged 25 to 40 in good health.

Ten or more counts support this clonotype. The rearrangement joins TRBV20-1 to TRBJ2-7, with D perhaps TRBD2 (5 bases). Trimming pared 4 bases from V and 4 bases from J, leaving 14 bases between. This CDR3 comprises 13 residues. CDR1 is DFQATT and CDR2 is SNEGSKA in the germline V gene (reference sequence). The CDR3 DNA is TGCAGTGCTAAAGACGGGAATGTGTACGAGCAGTACTTC. Translation gives CSAKDGNVYEQYF.

The CDR3 protein is CASRDFEGTGELFF. As DNA, the CDR3 is TGCGCCAGCAGGGACTTCGAGGGGACCGGGGAGCTGTTTTTT. This rearrangement joins TRBV4-3 to TRBJ2-2, with D perhaps being TRBD1 or TRBD2 (5 bases each). The CDR3 has 14 amino acids. V was clipped by 6 bases and J by 5 bases, with 13 bases between them. Per germline, CDR1 LGHNA and CDR2 YSLEER.

The genes are TRBV12-5 and TRBJ1-4; D gene unclear. Trimming removed 0 bases from V and 8 bases from J, with 16 bases in between. Germline V CDR1 and CDR2: LGHNT, FRNRAP. The CDR3 runs to 16 residues. The CDR3 region has the DNA TGTGCTAGTGGTTTGGTACCCGTCCAGGAGAGGGAAAAACTGTTTTTT. It translates to CASGLVPVQEREKLFF. Full variable domain (remainder filled in from reference TRBV12-5 and TRBJ1-4): DARVTQTPRHKVTEMGQEVTMRCQPILGHNTVFWYRQTMMQGLELLAYFRNRAPLDDSGMPKDRFSAEMPDATLATLKIQPSEPRDSAVYFCASGLVPVQEREKLFFGSGTQLSVL.

This chain uses TRBV20-1 with TRBJ2-5; no clear D gene. CDR1 DFQATT and CDR2 SNEGSKA come from the germline V gene (reference sequence). The CDR3 sequence is 11 residues long. V lost 7 bases to trimming and J lost 2 bases, with 8 bases between them. The CDR3 DNA is TGCAGTGTCGCGAAGCAAGAGACCCAGTACTTC. Translated: CSVAKQETQYF.

This chain uses TRBV29-1 with TRBJ2-1; a weak D match, TRBD2 (6 bases). The CDR3 spans 13 residues. Trimming stripped 5 bases from V and 2 bases from J, with 10 bases between. Germline CDR1 and CDR2: SQVTM and ANQGSEA. The CDR3 DNA reads as TGCAGCGTTATCAGGGAGGCCTACAATGAGCAGTTCTTC. Its translation is CSVIREAYNEQFF.

The genes are TRBV20-1 and TRBJ2-1; D ambiguous. Trimming left V 2 bases short and J 9 bases short, with 17 bases between. The CDR3 covers 14 residues. Per germline, CDR1 DFQATT and CDR2 SNEGSKA (reference sequence). The CDR3 sequence: CSARSLFLGIEQFF. Written as DNA, the CDR3 is TGCAGTGCTAGATCCCTCTTCCTAGGTATTGAGCAGTTCTTC.

A note on this clonotype: A read error may produce the germline difference seen at one junction end. The gene calls are TRBV4-3 and TRBJ2-1; 8 bases align to TRBD2. CDR3 length: 11 residues. Germline CDR1 and CDR2: LGHNA and YSLEER. Here the CDR3 DNA reads TGCGCCAGTAGCGGGATCAATGCGCAGTTCTTC. Amino acid sequence: CASSGINAQFF.

This clonotype was seen once. At one boundary the junction diverges from the germline segment, which might be a read error. The rearrangement uses TRBV4-3 and TRBJ2-3; D remains ambiguous. This CDR3 spans 14 amino acids. In germline, CDR1 is LGHNA, CDR2 YSLEER. CDR3 loop: CASSQGLSTDAQYF. CDR3 nucleotides: TGCGCCAGCAGCCAAGGACTTAGCACAGATGCGCAGTATTTT.

This clonotype was observed a handful of times. The rearrangement joins TRBV5-5 to TRBJ2-7; D possibly matches TRBD1 or TRBD2 (6 bases each). The germline gives CDR1 SGHKS, CDR2 YYEKEE (reference sequence). The CDR3 spans 15 residues. Trimming stripped 3 bases from V and 2 bases from J, with 15 bases between. The CDR3 region has the DNA TGTGCCAGCAGCTCGGTACCCGGGGGCACCTACGAGCAGTACTTC. Amino acids: CASSSVPGGTYEQYF.

Details on this clonotype: Germline and junction disagree at one end, which may indicate a read error. The chain links TRBV12-3 or TRBV12-4 to TRBJ2-1; 8 positions agree with TRBD1. The CDR3 runs to 16 residues. In nucleotides, the CDR3 is TGTGCCAGCAGTTTCGGGACAGGCTACTCCTACAATGAGCAGTCCTTC. Its protein product is CASSFGTGYSYNEQSF.

The V call is TRBV7-9, the J call TRBJ1-2; D remains ambiguous. Between the trimmed V and J ends, which lost 3 bases and 9 bases, there was a span of 14 bases. This CDR3 has 13 residues. Germline lookup yields CDR1 SEHNR and CDR2 FQNEAQ (reference sequence). The CDR3: CASSLGTIGSYTF. The CDR3 region has the DNA TGTGCCAGCAGCTTGGGTACCATCGGGAGCTACACCTTC.

CDR3 protein: CASSRADEQFF. In DNA, the CDR3 is TGTGCCAGCAGTCGGGCGGATGAGCAGTTCTTC. This chain joins TRBV12-3 or TRBV12-4 and TRBJ2-1; D remains unclear. This CDR3 spans 11 amino acids. V lost 5 bases and J 8 bases, leaving 7 bases between the germline ends.

This clonotype was recorded once. The rearrangement joins TRBV6-5 to TRBJ1-4; tentatively, D is TRBD1 (5 bases). This CDR3 has 14 amino acids. Germline assignment: CDR1 MNHEY and CDR2 SVGAGI. Trimming took off 6 bases at V and 3 bases at J, with 11 bases between the two ends. The CDR3 nucleotides are TGTGCCAGCAGAAACCGGGGGTCTAATGAAAAACTGTTTTTT. Protein product: CASRNRGSNEKLFF.

V usage is TRBV25-1 and J usage is TRBJ1-1, with TRBD1 as a possible D gene (5 bases). This CDR3 region has 12 residues. CDR1 and CDR2 (germline): MGHDK, SYGVNS. Trimming shortened V by 6 bases and J by 8 bases, and 13 bases separated the two germline ends. The CDR3 reads CASRGALEEAFF. The CDR3 nucleotides read TGTGCCAGCAGAGGGGCCCTCGAGGAAGCTTTCTTT.

The V call is TRBV29-1, the J call TRBJ2-4; D is unclear. This CDR3 region has 13 residues. The germline V and J ends were trimmed by 6 bases and 2 bases, with 11 bases remaining between them. Per the germline V gene, CDR1 is SQVTM and CDR2 is ANQGSEA. CDR3 protein: CSVNNRTKNIQYF. In DNA, the CDR3 is TGCAGCGTCAATAACAGAACCAAAAACATTCAGTACTTC. The full variable domain, in which reference TRBV29-1 and TRBJ2-4 provide the parts outside the CDR3, is SAVISQKPSRDICQRGTSLTIQCQVDSQVTMMFWYRQQPGQSLTLIATANQGSEATYESGFVIDKFPISRPNLTFSTLTVSNMSPEDSSIYLCSVNNRTKNIQYFGAGTRLSVL.

This clonotype was observed a few times. This chain joins TRBV7-2 and TRBJ1-2; weak D call: TRBD1 (6 bases). Per germline, CDR1 SGHTA and CDR2 FQGNSA. Trimming took off 4 bases at V and 2 bases at J, with 17 bases between the two ends. CDR3 length: 16 amino acids. DNA of the CDR3: TGTGCCAGCAGCTCAAAGTCGGAGGGGGGCAACTATGGCTACACCTTC. It codes for CASSSKSEGGNYGYTF.

V usage is TRBV29-1 and J usage is TRBJ1-1; 7 positions match TRBD1. J lost 12 bases, V lost 5 bases, and 9 bases had no gene match. CDR1 and CDR2 (germline): SQVTM, ANQGSEA. This CDR3 comprises 11 residues. CDR3 bases: TGCAGCGTTAGACAGGGACTTAGATCTTTCTTT. Its translation: CSVRQGLRSFF.

The chain joins TRBV20-1 to TRBJ1-1, with D possibly TRBD1 on 5 matching bases. Germline CDR1 and CDR2: DFQATT and SNEGSKA (reference sequence). Between the trimmed V and J ends, which lost 6 bases and 0 bases, there was a span of 14 bases. The CDR3 loop spans 14 amino acids. CDR3 sequence: CSAVQGNMNTEAFF. The CDR3 DNA is TGCAGTGCAGTCCAGGGAAACATGAACACTGAAGCTTTCTTT.

V usage is TRBV5-8 and J usage is TRBJ2-6; D is perhaps TRBD1 (6 bases). V lost 2 bases to trimming and J lost 4 bases, with 10 bases between them. This CDR3 region has 15 residues. The V gene's germline CDR1 is SGHTS and CDR2 YDEGEE. CDR3 nucleotides: TGTGCCAGCAGCTTCGGACAGACCGGGGCCAACGTCCTGACTTTC. This encodes CASSFGQTGANVLTF.

The chain combines TRBV3-1 with TRBJ2-3; TRBD2 might be the D (5 bases). The germline V gene has CDR1 LGHDT and CDR2 YNNKEL (reference sequence). Deletions cut 6 bases from V and 2 bases from J, with 12 bases between. This CDR3 contains 14 residues. CDR3 sequence reads: CASRQRQVTDTQYF. The CDR3 bases are TGTGCCAGCAGACAGCGGCAGGTCACAGATACGCAGTATTTT.

The V and J genes are TRBV20-1 and TRBJ2-7; D may be TRBD2 (6 bases). The germline V gene encodes CDR1 DFQATT and CDR2 SNEGSKA (reference sequence). The CDR3 consists of 13 residues. The V end was cut by 5 bases, the J end by 0 bases, with 11 bases between. CDR3 loop: CSAARGLSYEQYF. The CDR3 DNA reads as TGCAGTGCTGCCCGGGGACTCTCCTACGAGCAGTACTTC.

V gene TRBV7-2 combines with J gene TRBJ2-3, with D perhaps matching TRBD2 (5 bases). V shed 5 bases and J shed 4 bases, with 16 bases lying between them. The germline V gene has CDR1 SGHTA and CDR2 FQGNSA. The CDR3 has 15 residues. The DNA of the CDR3 is TGTGCCAGCAGCACCGCCCCAACTAGGCCAGATACGCAGTATTTT. Residues: CASSTAPTRPDTQYF.

This clonotype came up once. The chain has TRBV7-2 and TRBJ2-5; the D gene could be TRBD1 or TRBD2 (5 bases each). CDR3 length: 19 amino acids. The V end lost 5 bases, the J end lost 5 bases, and 30 bases lay between the germline ends. CDR1 and CDR2 (germline): SGHTA, FQGNSA. The CDR3 nucleotides read TGTACCAGCAGCCCTCGGCCTCTAAGGTCCGGGGCTGGGGAGGAGACCCAGTACTTC. Its protein product is CTSSPRPLRSGAGEETQYF.

CDR3 amino acids: CASSEGLAINTDTQYF. The CDR3 bases are TGTGCCAGCAGCGAGGGACTAGCGATAAACACAGATACGCAGTATTTT. This chain links TRBV9 with TRBJ2-3; 10 bases are a match to TRBD2. The germline V gene encodes CDR1 SGDLS and CDR2 YYNGEE. CDR3 length: 16 residues. Trimming at V came to 3 bases and at J to 2 bases, leaving 6 bases not matched to a gene.

The rearrangement joins TRBV5-1 to TRBJ2-7, with TRBD1 matching over 9 bases. With 2 bases clipped from V and 5 bases from J, the junction kept 8 bases outside the gene matches. The CDR3 loop spans 15 amino acids. Germline lookup yields CDR1 SGHRS and CDR2 YFSETQ. The CDR3 loop is CASSFRDREFNEQYF. The DNA for the CDR3 is TGCGCCAGCAGCTTCCGGGACAGGGAATTCAACGAGCAGTACTTC.